This section outlines one T cell receptor (beta chain) sequence together with its context. As handled by the study authors: Reference gene primer amplification gave estimated nucleated cell counts. Sequenced by immunoSEQ multiplex PCR; TCRdb stores in-frame clones only, minus some. V, J and clone size reflect that table, while D and trimming were determined from the DNA. The data contain approximately 330,000 clones, over 80% of them seen just once; the ten biggest clones take up roughly 8.9%. CDR1 and CDR2 from the germline V gene are LGHDT and YNNKEL (reference sequence). V was cut by 0 bases and J by 7 bases, with 18 bases left in between. CDR3 length: 17 amino acids. The data are from a study of blood T cell repertoires in COVID-19.

The TCR comes from a young man with COVID-19, enrolled during active disease. Specimen: peripheral blood. This chain links TRBV3-1 (or the pseudogene TRBV3-2) with TRBJ1-4; D might be TRBD1 (5 bases). CDR3 DNA sequence: TGTGCCAGCAGCCAAGATGGGGGGGTTCAGGTGGGTGAAAAACTGTTTTTT. Translating gives CASSQDGGVQVGEKLFF.